This T cell receptor beta chain came from a study of T cell repertoires in cytomegalovirus infection. General study findings and limits: HLA-C-restricted, CMV-specific TCR beta clonotypes were dominant ex vivo.

The germline V gene has CDR1 SEHNR and CDR2 FQNEAQ (reference sequence). With 5 bases clipped from V and 2 bases from J, the junction kept 8 bases outside the gene matches. This CDR3 comprises 15 residues. Remarks on this clonotype: Its antigen is undetermined.

TCRdb fed the reads into MiXCR, producing one record per CDR3 protein. The table includes around 900,000 distinct CDR3 sequences, approximately 33% detected once. This clonotype was sampled from a human donor in good health (CMV status not recorded). Some clones in this sample may be carry-over from other donors' samples. The rearrangement links TRBV7-9 to TRBJ1-1; 7 bases fit TRBD1. This material consisted of cultured CD8+ T cells from PBMCs, taken from culture after CMV antigen stimulation. The CDR3 loop reads CASSTHRGSNTEAFF. For the CDR3, the DNA is TGTGCCAGCAGCACCCACAGGGGAAGTAACACTGAAGCTTTCTTT. The full variable domain, its missing parts supplied by reference TRBV7-9 and TRBJ1-1, is DTGVSQNPRHKITKRGQNVTFRCDPISEHNRLYWYRQTLGQGPEFLTYFQNEAQLEKSRLLSDRFSAERPKGSFSTLEIQRTEQGDSAMYLCASSTHRGSNTEAFFGQGTRLTVV.